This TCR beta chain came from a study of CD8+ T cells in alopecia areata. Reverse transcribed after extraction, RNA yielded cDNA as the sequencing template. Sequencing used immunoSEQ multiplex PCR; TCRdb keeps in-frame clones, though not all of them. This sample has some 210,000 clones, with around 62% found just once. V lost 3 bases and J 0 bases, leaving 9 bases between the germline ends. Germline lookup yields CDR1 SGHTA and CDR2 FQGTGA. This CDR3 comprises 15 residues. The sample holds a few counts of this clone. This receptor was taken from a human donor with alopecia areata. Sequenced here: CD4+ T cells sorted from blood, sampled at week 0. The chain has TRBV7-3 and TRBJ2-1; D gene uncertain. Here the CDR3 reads CASSLIQISYNEQFF. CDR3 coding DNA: TGTGCCAGCAGCTTGATACAGATCTCCTACAATGAGCAGTTCTTC. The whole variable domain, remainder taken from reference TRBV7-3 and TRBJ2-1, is GAGVSQTPSNKVTEKGKYVELRCDPISGHTALYWYRQSLGQGPEFLIYFQGTGAADDSGLPNDRFFAVRPEGSVSTLKIQRTERGDSAVYLCASSLIQISYNEQFFGPGTRLTVL.